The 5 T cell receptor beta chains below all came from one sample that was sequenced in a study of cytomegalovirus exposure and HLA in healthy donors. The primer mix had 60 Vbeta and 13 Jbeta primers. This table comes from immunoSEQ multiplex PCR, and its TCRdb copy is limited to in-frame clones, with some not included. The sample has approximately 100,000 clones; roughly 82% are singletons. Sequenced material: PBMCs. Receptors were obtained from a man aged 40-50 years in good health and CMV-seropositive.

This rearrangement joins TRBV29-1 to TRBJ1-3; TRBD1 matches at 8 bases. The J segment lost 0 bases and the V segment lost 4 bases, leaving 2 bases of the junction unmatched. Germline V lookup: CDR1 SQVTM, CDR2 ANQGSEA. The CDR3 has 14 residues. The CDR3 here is CSVGTGTSGNTIYF. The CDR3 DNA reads TGCAGCGTTGGGACAGGGACCTCTGGAAACACCATATATTTT.

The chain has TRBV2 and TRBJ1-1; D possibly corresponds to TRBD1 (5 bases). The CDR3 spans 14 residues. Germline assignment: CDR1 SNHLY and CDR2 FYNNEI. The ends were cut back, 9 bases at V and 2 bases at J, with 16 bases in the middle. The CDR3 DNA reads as TGTGCCAGGAGTAGCAAGACAGCTAACACTGAAGCTTTCTTT. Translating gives CARSSKTANTEAFF.

CDR3 amino acids: CASSRGGYSNQPQHF. DNA for the CDR3: TGTGCCAGCAGCCGGGGAGGGTATAGCAATCAGCCCCAGCATTTT. The V and J genes are TRBV7-9 and TRBJ1-5; no clear D gene. CDR3 size: 15 residues. CDR1 and CDR2 from the germline V gene are SEHNR and FQNEAQ (reference sequence). Trimming took off 5 bases at V and 0 bases at J, with 11 bases between the two ends.

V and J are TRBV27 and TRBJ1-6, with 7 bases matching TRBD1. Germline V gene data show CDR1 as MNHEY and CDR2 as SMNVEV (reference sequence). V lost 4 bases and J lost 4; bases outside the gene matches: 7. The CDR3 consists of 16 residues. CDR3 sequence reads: CASSSTGQDYNSPLHF. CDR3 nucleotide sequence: TGTGCCAGCAGTTCAACCGGACAGGATTATAATTCACCCCTCCACTTT.

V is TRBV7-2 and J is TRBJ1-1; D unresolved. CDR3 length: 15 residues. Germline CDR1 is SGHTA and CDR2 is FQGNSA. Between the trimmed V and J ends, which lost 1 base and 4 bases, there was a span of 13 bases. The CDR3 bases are TGTGCCAGCAGCTTAGTGGCAGCGCAAGGCACTGAAGCTTTCTTT. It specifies CASSLVAAQGTEAFF.